What follows are 15 T cell receptor beta chains derived from one specimen sequenced in a study of cytomegalovirus exposure and HLA in healthy donors. Vbeta (60) and Jbeta (13) primers were used in the PCR. Produced via immunoSEQ multiplex PCR; TCRdb's table is partial and in-frame only. The repertoire holds 60,000 to 90,000 clones, roughly 64% seen once, with 7.6% in the top ten. The sample taken for sequencing was PBMCs. The receptors stem from a man aged 40-55 years in good health and CMV-seropositive.

The CDR3: CASSPGGVNTEAFF. In nucleotides, the CDR3 is TGTGCCAGCAGTCCCGGGGGAGTGAACACTGAAGCTTTCTTT. The chain is built from TRBV7-3 and TRBJ1-1; D perhaps matches TRBD1 (5 bases). This CDR3 spans 14 amino acids. Germline CDR1 and CDR2: SGHTA and FQGTGA. The ends were cut back, 6 bases at V and 0 bases at J, with 11 bases in the middle. Complete variable domain (other parts from reference TRBV7-3 and TRBJ1-1): GAGVSQTPSNKVTEKGKYVELRCDPISGHTALYWYRQSLGQGPEFLIYFQGTGAADDSGLPNDRFFAVRPEGSVSTLKIQRTERGDSAVYLCASSPGGVNTEAFFGQGTRLTVV.

CDR3 coding DNA: TGTGCCTGGAGTACGGGAGGTTACGGCAATCAGCCCCAGCATTTT. Translation gives CAWSTGGYGNQPQHF. V gene TRBV30 combines with J gene TRBJ1-5; no clear D gene. CDR3 length: 15 residues. V gave up 2 bases and J gave up 2 bases, with 13 bases separating them. Germline V gene sequence: CDR1 GTSNPN, CDR2 SVGIG (reference sequence).

This clone is a singleton in its sample. The chain links TRBV5-1 to TRBJ2-1; 7 bases align to TRBD2. The CDR3 totals 15 residues. Germline V gene lookup returns CDR1 SGHRS and CDR2 YFSETQ. V gave up 0 bases and J gave up 4 bases; unmatched junction bases: 4. The CDR3 protein is CASSLEASGYNEQFF. The CDR3 DNA follows: TGCGCCAGCAGCTTGGAGGCTAGCGGTTACAATGAGCAGTTCTTC.

The chain recombines TRBV2 with TRBJ2-3, with D uncertain. Trimming left V 5 bases short and J 6 bases short, with 12 bases between. Germline loops: CDR1 SNHLY, CDR2 FYNNEI. The CDR3 is 13 residues long. The DNA of the CDR3 is TGTGCCAGCAGTCGGTCGGGTGGCGATACGCAGTATTTT. Translated, it gives CASSRSGGDTQYF.

The genes are TRBV29-1 and TRBJ2-5, with a tentative D call TRBD2 (7 bases). Trimming took 5 bases from V and 5 from J, leaving 15 bases between them. There are 13 residues in the CDR3. Germline CDR1 reads SQVTM; CDR2 reads ANQGSEA. In DNA, the CDR3 is TGCAGCGTTAGGGGGGGGGCCGGCGAGACCCAGTACTTC. Its protein is CSVRGGAGETQYF.

V and J are TRBV6-5 and TRBJ2-7; D is possibly TRBD1 (5 bases). V was shortened by 8 bases and J by 6 bases, with 20 bases between the two germline ends. The germline CDR1 and CDR2 sequences are MNHEY and SVGAGI. This CDR3 contains 14 residues. The CDR3 loop reads CASRQVGRGSEQYF. The CDR3 DNA reads TGTGCCAGCCGGCAAGTCGGAAGGGGTTCCGAGCAGTACTTC.

V usage is TRBV30 and J usage is TRBJ1-3, with unresolved D. CDR1 is GTSNPN and CDR2 is SVGIG in the germline V gene (reference sequence). Between the trimmed V and J ends, which lost 6 bases and 5 bases, there was a span of 5 bases. This CDR3 is built from 10 residues. The CDR3 nucleotides are TGTGCCTGCCTTAGAAACACCATATATTTT. Translated: CACLRNTIYF.

The J gene is TRBJ2-7, the V gene TRBV7-2; TRBD2 matches at 7 bases. Germline V lookup: CDR1 SGHTA, CDR2 FQGNSA. The ends lost 4 bases at V and 0 bases at J; junction bases unmatched: 3. This CDR3 has 14 amino acids. The CDR3 here is CASSSSSGSYEQYF. The CDR3, as DNA: TGTGCCAGCAGCTCCTCTAGCGGCTCCTACGAGCAGTACTTC.

This sequence joins TRBV5-4 and TRBJ2-1, with 7 nucleotides matching TRBD2. CDR1 is SGHNT, CDR2 YYREEE, per germline (reference sequence). V dropped 1 base and J dropped 6; count of bases not matched to a gene: 7. This CDR3 comprises 15 residues. The CDR3 sequence is CASSLFSSGLNEQFF. CDR3 bases: TGTGCCAGCAGCTTGTTCTCTAGCGGCCTCAATGAGCAGTTCTTC. Drawing the rest from reference TRBV5-4 and TRBJ2-1, the complete variable domain is ETGVTQSPTHLIKTRGQQVTLRCSSQSGHNTVSWYQQALGQGPQFIFQYYREEENGRGNFPPRFSGLQFPNYSSELNVNALELDDSALYLCASSLFSSGLNEQFFGPGTRLTVL.

CDR3 sequence (DNA): TGTGCCAGTAGTATCCTGACAGGGCACGCCACAGATACGCAGTATTTT. Its translation is CASSILTGHATDTQYF. V usage is TRBV19 and J usage is TRBJ2-3; the match to TRBD1 covers 7 bases. The V segment lost 3 bases and the J segment 2 bases; nucleotides outside the gene matches: 8. The germline CDR1 and CDR2 sequences are LNHDA and SQIVND (reference sequence). The CDR3 loop spans 16 amino acids.

There are a few counts of this clone. The V gene is TRBV5-1, the J gene TRBJ2-3; D may be TRBD1 (6 bases). Trimming left V 1 base short and J 6 bases short, with 9 bases between. CDR1 is SGHRS, CDR2 YFSETQ, per germline. The CDR3 is 13 amino acids. CDR3 sequence reads: CASSLMGADTQYF. CDR3 bases: TGCGCCAGCAGCTTGATGGGGGCGGATACGCAGTATTTT.

The chain links TRBV2 to TRBJ1-2, with D unclear. The CDR3 runs 11 residues. CDR1 and CDR2 (germline): SNHLY, FYNNEI. The V and J ends lost 8 bases and 7 bases respectively, with 11 bases between them. CDR3 sequence: CASGTRVGYTF. CDR3 coding DNA: TGTGCCAGCGGAACCCGGGTTGGCTACACCTTC.

The rearrangement links TRBV11-1 to TRBJ1-1; D is ambiguous. CDR3 length: 14 residues. Trimming took 2 bases from V and 1 from J, leaving 8 bases between them. CDR1 is SGHAT and CDR2 is FQDESV in the germline V gene (reference sequence). In DNA form, the CDR3 reads TGTGCCAGCAGCTTAAGAAACTGGAACACTGAAGCTTTCTTT. Translation gives CASSLRNWNTEAFF.

J is TRBJ1-5 and V is TRBV19; D is unclear. The germline V gene has CDR1 LNHDA and CDR2 SQIVND (reference sequence). This CDR3 is built from 16 residues. The ends were cut back, 4 bases at V and 5 bases at J, with 18 bases in the middle. The CDR3 region has the DNA TGTGCCAGTAGTAAATTTGTTAGTTTTGGTGATCAGCCCCAGCATTTT. This sequence encodes CASSKFVSFGDQPQHF.

J is TRBJ1-1 and V is TRBV9; D may be TRBD1 (6 bases). The CDR3 is 15 amino acids. Germline V gene data show CDR1 as SGDLS and CDR2 as YYNGEE. V was trimmed by 0 bases and J by 1 base, leaving 10 bases between them. CDR3 bases: TGTGCCAGCAGCGTAGCGGGGGGCCAGAACACTGAAGCTTTCTTT. Translated, it gives CASSVAGGQNTEAFF.